The 25 T cell receptor beta chains below all came from one sample that was sequenced in a study of radiotherapy plus CTLA-4 blockade in lung cancer. Clones were read by immunoSEQ multiplex PCR, and TCRdb kept only the in-frame ones, dropping some. The sample gives around 70,000 clones, approximately 76% of which show up once; around a sixth is in the top ten. The starting material was peripheral blood, obtained from a patient treated with radiotherapy plus ipilimumab. All receptors derive from a human donor with non-small cell lung cancer whose response to radiotherapy plus ipilimumab could not be evaluated. Some clones in this sample may be carry-over from other donors' samples.

This rearrangement joins TRBV5-1 to TRBJ1-1; 7 positions match TRBD1. V dropped 4 bases and J dropped 4; count of bases not matched to a gene: 10. Germline values: CDR1 SGHRS, CDR2 YFSETQ. CDR3 length: 15 amino acids. The CDR3 region is CASSPRSDRVTEAFF. The CDR3 coding sequence is TGCGCCAGCAGCCCCCGTTCCGACAGGGTCACTGAAGCTTTCTTT.

This clone was observed a handful of times. The chain's CDR3 is CAISSSEGLPYNEQFF. For the CDR3, the DNA is TGTGCCATCAGTTCTTCGGAGGGTCTCCCCTACAATGAGCAGTTCTTC. V and J are TRBV10-3 and TRBJ2-1; possibly TRBD2 for D (6 bases). V was shortened by 5 bases and J by 2 bases, with 16 bases between the two germline ends. The germline CDR1 and CDR2 sequences are ENHRY and SYGVKD. CDR3 length: 16 residues.

This rearrangement joins TRBV25-1 to TRBJ1-1; no clear D. V was clipped by 3 bases and J by 9 bases, with 14 bases between them. Germline V gene sequence: CDR1 MGHDK, CDR2 SYGVNS. There are 13 residues in the CDR3. CDR3 DNA sequence: TGTGCCAGCAGTGAGTTTTCGACACCTAAAGCTTTCTTT. Translating gives CASSEFSTPKAFF.

The chain is built from TRBV9 and TRBJ2-3; 12 nucleotides agree with TRBD2. The J segment lost 2 bases and the V segment lost 0 bases, leaving 4 bases of the junction unmatched. This CDR3 region has 17 residues. The germline gives CDR1 SGDLS, CDR2 YYNGEE. The CDR3 loop reads CASSVVGLAGITDTQYF. CDR3 sequence (DNA): TGTGCCAGCAGCGTAGTAGGACTAGCGGGGATCACAGATACGCAGTATTTT.

This clone has just a few counts. The chain joins TRBV6-5 to TRBJ1-1, with TRBD1 as a possible D gene (6 bases). CDR1 and CDR2 (germline): MNHEY, SVGAGI. V was trimmed by 5 bases and J by 5 bases, leaving 12 bases between them. The CDR3 spans 13 residues. The CDR3 nucleotides read TGTGCCAGCAGTCCACAGGGAAAGACTGAAGCTTTCTTT. Translated, it gives CASSPQGKTEAFF.

The chain couples TRBV4-1 to TRBJ1-2; 9 bases line up with TRBD1. The CDR3 length is 17 residues. Losses at the gene ends were 1 base for V and 12 bases for J; bases not matched to a gene: 18. Germline V CDR1 and CDR2: MGHRA, YSYEKL. CDR3 sequence: CASSQVLVLGTGTFHTF. The CDR3 region has the DNA TGCGCCAGCAGCCAAGTCTTGGTTCTAGGGACAGGGACTTTTCACACCTTC.

This clone was picked up one time. The V gene is TRBV7-2, the J gene TRBJ1-1; 7 bases align to TRBD1. The CDR3 has 14 residues. Trimming removed 4 bases from V and 5 bases from J; junction bases left unmatched: 7. The germline V gene encodes CDR1 SGHTA and CDR2 FQGNSA. CDR3 in DNA: TGTGCCAGCAGCTCGCAGCCAGGGGGGACTGAAGCTTTCTTT. Its translation: CASSSQPGGTEAFF.

This clone occurred a few times. This chain joins TRBV4-1 and TRBJ1-3; no reliable D call. Trimming took 3 bases from V and 0 from J, leaving 9 bases between them. Germline lookup yields CDR1 MGHRA and CDR2 YSYEKL. CDR3 length equals 15 residues. The CDR3 DNA sequence: TGCGCCAGCAGCCAGGGCGATAGCTCTGGAAACACCATATATTTT. This translates into CASSQGDSSGNTIYF.

The chain has TRBV28 and TRBJ2-4, with 8 bases identical to TRBD2. CDR3 length equals 14 residues. Trimming at V came to 6 bases and at J to 6 bases, leaving 7 bases not matched to a gene. Germline CDR1 is MDHEN and CDR2 is SYDVKM. CDR3 nucleotide sequence: TGTGCCAGCAGACCCCGGGGGGGAAGAAACATTCAGTACTTC. Translating it yields CASRPRGGRNIQYF.

The gene calls are TRBV19 and TRBJ1-5; 7 bases map to TRBD1. After removal of 6 bases from V and 3 bases from J, the junction contained 8 bases not matched to a gene. This CDR3 is 15 amino acids long. CDR1 is LNHDA and CDR2 is SQIVND in the germline V gene (reference sequence). In DNA, the CDR3 is TGTGCCAGTAGCGAACCCGGGACAGTCAATCAGCCCCAGCATTTT. Translation: CASSEPGTVNQPQHF.

The chain carries TRBV6-4 and TRBJ2-1; the match to TRBD2 covers 10 bases. This CDR3 spans 15 amino acids. The V segment lost 4 bases and the J segment 8 bases; nucleotides outside the gene matches: 8. From germline, CDR1 is MRHNA and CDR2 SNTAGT. The CDR3 reads CASSVERGGRDEQFF. The CDR3 nucleotides read TGTGCCAGCAGTGTGGAGCGGGGGGGCAGGGATGAGCAGTTCTTC.

A few counts support this clone. The rearrangement joins TRBV11-2 to TRBJ2-2; D possibly corresponds to TRBD2 (6 bases). V was trimmed by 5 bases and J by 7 bases, leaving 17 bases between them. This CDR3 comprises 15 residues. Germline assignment: CDR1 SGHAT and CDR2 FQNNGV. This CDR3 is CASSPHPGGHGELFF. CDR3 nucleotide sequence: TGTGCCAGCAGCCCCCACCCCGGGGGTCACGGGGAGCTGTTTTTT.

CDR3 nucleotides: TGTGCCAGCAGTTTATCCCAAGGCAGGAGGCCCTACGAGCAGTACTTC. Its translation: CASSLSQGRRPYEQYF. This chain joins TRBV28 and TRBJ2-7, with D possibly matching TRBD2 (5 bases). Trimming pared 1 base from V and 2 bases from J, leaving 15 bases between. The CDR3 extends over 16 amino acids. Germline loops: CDR1 MDHEN, CDR2 SYDVKM.

A few counts support this clone. CDR3: CASSPPMTGGSGNTIYF. The CDR3 DNA reads TGTGCCAGCTCACCACCAATGACGGGAGGCTCTGGAAACACCATATATTTT. The chain recombines TRBV18 with TRBJ1-3; D is unclear. The CDR3 contains 17 residues. The ends were cut back, 0 bases at V and 0 bases at J, with 12 bases in the middle. CDR1 and CDR2 from the germline V gene are KGHSH and LQKENI.

In its sample, this clone was seen a few times. The chain combines TRBV4-1 with TRBJ1-3, with D possibly matching TRBD1 (5 bases). Germline V gene sequence: CDR1 MGHRA, CDR2 YSYEKL. The V end was cut by 4 bases, the J end by 2 bases, with 18 bases between. CDR3 size: 17 residues. Written as DNA, the CDR3 is TGCGCCAGCAGCCTCCACGACCCAGGGTCAACTGGAAACACCATATATTTT. This encodes CASSLHDPGSTGNTIYF.

The chain joins TRBV29-1 to TRBJ1-1; D not resolved. Germline CDR1 reads SQVTM; CDR2 reads ANQGSEA. This CDR3 region has 12 residues. V lost 4 bases to trimming and J lost 5 bases, with 11 bases between them. CDR3 sequence (DNA): TGCAGCGTTGGACCCGGGAGGACTGAAGCTTTCTTT. Translated: CSVGPGRTEAFF.

The chain uses TRBV19 and TRBJ2-3, with TRBD1 as a possible D gene (6 bases). V was cut by 5 bases and J by 2 bases, with 17 bases left in between. Germline V lookup: CDR1 LNHDA, CDR2 SQIVND (reference sequence). This CDR3 contains 16 residues. DNA for the CDR3: TGTGCCAGTAGTCTTCAAGGGGGTTATCCCACAGATACGCAGTATTTT. It encodes CASSLQGGYPTDTQYF.

The J gene is TRBJ2-1, the V gene TRBV5-1; tentatively, D is TRBD1 (6 bases). Germline lookup yields CDR1 SGHRS and CDR2 YFSETQ. V dropped 3 bases and J dropped 4 bases, with 14 bases sitting between them. The CDR3 runs to 15 residues. CDR3 region: CASSSDRRVYNEQFF. The CDR3 bases are TGCGCCAGCAGCTCCGACAGGCGGGTATACAATGAGCAGTTCTTC.

This clone occurred once. V gene TRBV7-2 combines with J gene TRBJ1-1; D might be TRBD1 (5 bases). Trimming stripped 1 base from V and 3 bases from J, with 9 bases between. CDR1 and CDR2 (germline): SGHTA, FQGNSA. CDR3 length: 14 residues. The CDR3, as DNA: TGTGCCAGCAGCTTAGGGGGCGCCCACACTGAAGCTTTCTTT. Its protein is CASSLGGAHTEAFF.

This sequence joins TRBV7-3 and TRBJ2-3, with a possible D match to TRBD2 (5 bases). V lost 5 bases, J lost 5 bases, and 11 bases lay in between. Germline V lookup: CDR1 SGHTA, CDR2 FQGTGA. This CDR3 spans 13 amino acids. The CDR3 nucleotides are TGTGCCAGCAGCCTAAGCGGTGTAGATACGCAGTATTTT. Protein sequence: CASSLSGVDTQYF.

V gene TRBV10-3 combines with J gene TRBJ1-1; D not resolved. The germline V gene has CDR1 ENHRY and CDR2 SYGVKD. The V end lost 8 bases, the J end lost 5 bases, and 9 bases lay between the germline ends. There are 11 residues in the CDR3. CDR3 residues: CAIGPDTEAFF. CDR3 in DNA: TGTGCCATCGGCCCCGATACTGAAGCTTTCTTT.

The chain recombines TRBV7-2 with TRBJ1-4, with 7 bases aligning to TRBD1. In germline, CDR1 is SGHTA, CDR2 FQGNSA. The CDR3 has 15 residues. The V gene end was trimmed by 2 bases and the J gene end by 2 bases; junction bases not matched to a gene: 2. CDR3 sequence: CASSLPQGTNEKLFF. The CDR3 DNA reads TGTGCCAGCAGCTTACCACAGGGGACTAATGAAAAACTGTTTTTT.

V gene TRBV2 combines with J gene TRBJ2-2; TRBD1 is a possible D gene (5 bases). The CDR3 is 13 amino acids. Between the trimmed V and J ends, which lost 5 bases and 8 bases, there was a span of 12 bases. Germline V gene sequence: CDR1 SNHLY, CDR2 FYNNEI. CDR3 in amino acids: CASSIQGMGELFF. The CDR3 coding sequence is TGTGCCAGCAGTATCCAGGGCATGGGGGAGCTGTTTTTT.

The CDR3 loop is CASSPQGINYGYTF. The CDR3 DNA follows: TGTGCCAGCAGCCCCCAGGGGATCAACTATGGCTACACCTTC. V usage is TRBV6-6 and J usage is TRBJ1-2, with TRBD1 as a possible D gene (6 bases). This CDR3 comprises 14 residues. CDR1 is MNHNY, CDR2 SVGAGI, per germline (reference sequence). The V end was cut by 6 bases, the J end by 2 bases, with 13 bases between.

This chain uses TRBV7-2 with TRBJ2-7, with D perhaps TRBD2 (7 bases). The germline V gene encodes CDR1 SGHTA and CDR2 FQGNSA. The CDR3 extends over 14 amino acids. Between the trimmed V and J ends, which lost 3 bases and 1 base, there was a span of 10 bases. In nucleotides, the CDR3 is TGTGCCAGCAGCTTCAAGGGGGGGTCCTACGAGCAGTACTTC. This encodes CASSFKGGSYEQYF.